Following are 15 T cell receptor beta chains from one sample sequenced in a study of cytomegalovirus exposure and HLA in healthy donors. The PCR was carried out with 60 Vbeta primers and 13 Jbeta primers. The repertoire was sequenced with immunoSEQ multiplex PCR; TCRdb's copy has only in-frame clones and lacks some. The sample holds roughly 95,000 clones, approximately 80% seen once. The sequenced sample consisted of PBMCs. These receptors all come from a man aged 25-40 years in good health and CMV-seropositive.

This clone has ten or more counts. The chain combines TRBV7-2 with TRBJ1-6; 9 bases line up with TRBD1. This CDR3 has 15 amino acids. Germline loops: CDR1 SGHTA, CDR2 FQGNSA. J gave up 10 bases and V 4 bases, and 8 bases lay outside the gene matches. The CDR3 sequence is CASSWDRAVVSPLHF. CDR3 coding DNA: TGTGCCAGCAGCTGGGACAGGGCGGTGGTCTCACCCCTCCACTTT.

The chain has TRBV9 and TRBJ1-2; D is ambiguous. V gave up 2 bases and J gave up 1 base, with 6 bases separating them. The CDR3 contains 13 residues. From germline, CDR1 is SGDLS and CDR2 YYNGEE. Written as DNA, the CDR3 is TGTGCCAGCAGCGTTAACGGTAACTATGGCTACACCTTC. It yields the protein CASSVNGNYGYTF.

The chain recombines TRBV4-1 with TRBJ2-2; 8 nucleotides agree with TRBD1. V gave up 4 bases and J gave up 4 bases; unmatched junction bases: 8. This CDR3 contains 16 residues. CDR1 is MGHRA and CDR2 is YSYEKL in the germline V gene. The CDR3 region is CASSPPQGAGTGELFF. CDR3 in DNA: TGCGCCAGCAGCCCACCCCAGGGGGCGGGCACCGGGGAGCTGTTTTTT.

The V and J genes are TRBV30 and TRBJ1-1, with D perhaps matching TRBD1 (5 bases). Germline assignment: CDR1 GTSNPN and CDR2 SVGIG (reference sequence). The CDR3 has 13 residues. Trimming left V 8 bases short and J 5 bases short, with 18 bases between. CDR3 loop: CAGKGPGGTEAFF. CDR3 nucleotide sequence: TGTGCCGGGAAAGGACCGGGGGGAACTGAAGCTTTCTTT.

This clone was seen only once. This sequence joins TRBV19 and TRBJ1-6, with TRBD1 matching 7 bases. This CDR3 has 14 residues. Germline V CDR1 and CDR2: LNHDA, SQIVND (reference sequence). Trimming took 8 bases from V and 11 from J; bases not matched to a gene: 12. CDR3 in DNA: TGTGCCAGTTCCTTCAAGGGGGCACAGGCACCCCTCCACTTT. The encoded protein is CASSFKGAQAPLHF.

This sequence joins TRBV2 and TRBJ1-1, with D maybe TRBD1 (5 bases). V lost 5 bases and J lost 0, with 10 bases in between. The CDR3 has 14 amino acids. Germline V gene data show CDR1 as SNHLY and CDR2 as FYNNEI. CDR3 residues: CASSPQTVNTEAFF. The CDR3, as DNA: TGTGCCAGCAGTCCCCAGACAGTGAACACTGAAGCTTTCTTT.

The chain is built from TRBV7-2 and TRBJ1-2; 11 bases map to TRBD1. V lost 5 bases and J lost 3; bases outside the gene matches: 11. Germline-derived CDR1 and CDR2 are SGHTA and FQGNSA. The CDR3 extends over 17 amino acids. This chain's CDR3 is CASSPGRGQGADYGYTF. For the CDR3, the DNA is TGTGCCAGCAGCCCAGGGAGAGGACAGGGGGCAGACTATGGCTACACCTTC.

The CDR3 DNA is TGTGCCTGGTTTAGTGCTGGAAACACCATATATTTT. It specifies CAWFSAGNTIYF. The chain joins TRBV30 to TRBJ1-3; D gene uncertain. Germline V gives CDR1 GTSNPN, CDR2 SVGIG (reference sequence). CDR3 length: 12 residues. V was shortened by 5 bases and J by 2 bases, with 7 bases between the two germline ends.

This clone was seen only a few times. The chain combines TRBV28 with TRBJ1-4; D is possibly TRBD1 (5 bases). This CDR3 is built from 14 residues. Germline V gene data show CDR1 as MDHEN and CDR2 as SYDVKM. With 5 bases removed from V and 3 bases from J, the gap between germline ends came to 10 bases. CDR3 loop: CASSLGGANEKLFF. As DNA, the CDR3 is TGTGCCAGCAGTCTGGGGGGGGCTAATGAAAAACTGTTTTTT.

The chain employs TRBV27 and TRBJ1-5; weak D call: TRBD1 (5 bases). Germline assignment: CDR1 MNHEY and CDR2 SMNVEV (reference sequence). Trimming removed 2 bases at V and 0 bases at J, with 11 bases between. CDR3 length: 16 residues. The CDR3 nucleotides read TGTGCCAGCAGTTTAGGGCGACAGTATAGCAATCAGCCCCAGCATTTT. As protein: CASSLGRQYSNQPQHF.

This chain links TRBV5-1 with TRBJ1-3, with unresolved D. The CDR3 has 15 residues. Between the trimmed V and J ends, which lost 4 bases and 4 bases, there was a span of 15 bases. The germline V gene encodes CDR1 SGHRS and CDR2 YFSETQ. The CDR3 sequence is CASSGRENRGNTIYF. The CDR3 DNA follows: TGCGCCAGCAGCGGAAGGGAGAACCGCGGAAACACCATATATTTT.

This chain uses TRBV7-8 with TRBJ2-3; D is uncertain. The CDR3 sequence is 18 residues long. V was trimmed by 1 base and J by 2 bases, leaving 19 bases between them. CDR1 and CDR2 (germline): SGHVS, FQNEAQ. In nucleotides, the CDR3 is TGTGCCAGCAGCTTAGTTACCACGCGGCTTAAACACACAGATACGCAGTATTTT. It is translated as CASSLVTTRLKHTDTQYF.

This chain connects TRBV7-3 to TRBJ1-1; tentative D call: TRBD1 (5 bases). Germline V lookup: CDR1 SGHTA, CDR2 FQGTGA. The V end was cut by 2 bases, the J end by 0 bases, with 7 bases between. The CDR3 covers 14 residues. The CDR3 DNA follows: TGTGCCAGCAGCTTACAACAGGTGAACACTGAAGCTTTCTTT. This gives the protein CASSLQQVNTEAFF.

The V gene is TRBV28, the J gene TRBJ1-5; possible D gene TRBD1, 5 bases. Germline V gene data show CDR1 as MDHEN and CDR2 as SYDVKM. The length of the CDR3 is 15 residues. The V end was cut by 2 bases, the J end by 4 bases, with 12 bases between. In DNA, the CDR3 is TGTGCCAGCAGTTTAAGGGGCAGGAAAAATCAGCCCCAGCATTTT. The encoded protein is CASSLRGRKNQPQHF.

This chain links TRBV29-1 with TRBJ2-7, with 11 positions matching TRBD1. The CDR3 has 14 amino acids. The germline V gene encodes CDR1 SQVTM and CDR2 ANQGSEA. The junction had 6 bases not matched to a gene; V was cut back by 4 bases and J by 4 bases. This CDR3 reads CSVGKDRGLYEQYF. The DNA for the CDR3 is TGCAGCGTTGGAAAGGACAGGGGGCTTTACGAGCAGTACTTC.